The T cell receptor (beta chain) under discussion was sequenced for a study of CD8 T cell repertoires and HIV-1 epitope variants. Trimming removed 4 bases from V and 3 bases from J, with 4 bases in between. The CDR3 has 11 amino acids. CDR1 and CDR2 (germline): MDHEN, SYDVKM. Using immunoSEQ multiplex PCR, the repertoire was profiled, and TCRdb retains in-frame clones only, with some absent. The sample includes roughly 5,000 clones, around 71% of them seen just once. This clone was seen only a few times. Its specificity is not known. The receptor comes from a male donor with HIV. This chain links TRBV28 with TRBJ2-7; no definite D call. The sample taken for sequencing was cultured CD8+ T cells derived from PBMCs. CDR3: CASSSNYEQYF. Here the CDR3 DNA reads TGTGCCAGCAGTTCCAACTACGAGCAGTACTTC.